Shown below are 10 T cell receptor beta chains from a single sample sequenced in a study of shared clonotypes between healthy human individuals. CD45RO-negative, CCR7-selected cells formed the naive CD8 fraction, which excluded terminally differentiated effector memory CD45RA+ cells. Sequencing used immunoSEQ multiplex PCR; TCRdb keeps in-frame clones, though not all of them. This table holds around 1.9 million clones, about 94% found once. The sequencing input was naive CD8+ T cells from PBMCs. The receptors were gathered from a man aged 18 to 29 in good health. Some clones in this sample may be carry-over from other donors' samples.

This clone has a single count. V is TRBV9 and J is TRBJ2-1; 9 bases map to TRBD1. V trimming: 0 bases; J trimming: 8 bases; junction bases outside the gene matches: 6. The V gene's germline CDR1 is SGDLS and CDR2 YYNGEE. This CDR3 has 15 residues. CDR3 in DNA: TGTGCCAGCAGCGTAGGGGGACAGGGATTCCATGAGCAGTTCTTC. Translated: CASSVGGQGFHEQFF.

CDR3 residues: CASSSRDRVNEQFF. The CDR3 nucleotides are TGTGCCAGCAGCTCCCGGGACAGGGTTAATGAGCAGTTCTTC. V is TRBV5-4 and J is TRBJ2-1, with 9 bases fitting TRBD1. This CDR3 is built from 14 residues. With 3 bases clipped from V and 7 bases from J, the junction kept 5 bases outside the gene matches. Germline CDR1 and CDR2: SGHNT and YYREEE (reference sequence).

As for this clone: The sample contains more than one DNA sequence encoding this CDR3. The chain carries TRBV18 and TRBJ1-1, with D unresolved. Germline CDR1 is KGHSH and CDR2 is LQKENI. Trimming shortened V by 3 bases and J by 4 bases, and 9 bases separated the two germline ends. This CDR3 comprises 13 residues. This CDR3 is CASSPGGPTEAFF. CDR3 bases: TGTGCCAGCTCACCTGGTGGGCCCACTGAAGCTTTCTTT.

To note about this clone: At the DNA level, this CDR3 is encoded by other sequences in the same sample as well. CDR3 nucleotide sequence: TGTGCCAGCAGTTTAGGGCTTAGCTACGAGCAGTACTTC. This gives the protein CASSLGLSYEQYF. The chain has TRBV27 and TRBJ2-7, with D hard to call. Germline values: CDR1 MNHEY, CDR2 SMNVEV (reference sequence). There are 13 residues in the CDR3. Between the trimmed V and J ends, which lost 2 bases and 3 bases, there was a span of 8 bases.

A note on this clone: Within the sample, other DNA sequences also encode this same CDR3. The V gene is TRBV6-5, the J gene TRBJ1-2; D is undetermined. V lost 3 bases and J 8 bases, leaving 7 bases between the germline ends. This CDR3 contains 11 residues. In germline, CDR1 is MNHEY, CDR2 SVGAGI. The CDR3 region has the DNA TGTGCCAGCAGTTATCTCTACGGCTACACCTTC. Protein product: CASSYLYGYTF.

This clone was seen once. V gene TRBV11-2 combines with J gene TRBJ1-5; the D is unclear. This CDR3 is 13 amino acids long. CDR1 SGHAT and CDR2 FQNNGV come from the germline V gene. Trimming pared 1 base from V and 7 bases from J, leaving 8 bases between. CDR3 sequence: CASSLAVSQPQHF. The CDR3 coding sequence is TGTGCCAGCAGCTTAGCTGTATCCCAGCCCCAGCATTTT.

This chain uses TRBV27 with TRBJ2-7; D is uncertain. V was cut by 6 bases and J by 9 bases, with 15 bases left in between. This CDR3 has 12 amino acids. Germline CDR1 reads MNHEY; CDR2 reads SMNVEV (reference sequence). The CDR3 DNA is TGTGCCAGCAGCTCTACGAGTAGAGGGCAGTACTTC. This codes for CASSSTSRGQYF.

The chain couples TRBV10-3 to TRBJ2-7, with D unclear. V was shortened by 3 bases and J by 4 bases, with 13 bases between the two germline ends. Germline lookup yields CDR1 ENHRY and CDR2 SYGVKD. The CDR3 extends over 14 amino acids. The CDR3 nucleotides are TGTGCCATCAGTGAATTCGGGCCTCGTTACGAGCAGTACTTC. It translates to CAISEFGPRYEQYF.

The V and J genes are TRBV5-6 and TRBJ2-7; D possibly matches TRBD1 or TRBD2 (5 bases each). V was trimmed by 0 bases and J by 3 bases, leaving 19 bases between them. The CDR3 is 17 residues long. CDR1 is SGHDT and CDR2 is YYEEEE in the germline V gene. As DNA, the CDR3 is TGTGCCAGCAGCTTGGCCGGCAGGGAGTCCCCTCACTACGAGCAGTACTTC. Amino acids: CASSLAGRESPHYEQYF.

This chain uses TRBV9 with TRBJ2-5, with D possibly TRBD2 on 6 matching bases. The length of the CDR3 is 16 residues. Trimming took off 1 base at V and 4 bases at J, with 17 bases between the two ends. CDR1 is SGDLS, CDR2 YYNGEE, per germline. The CDR3 nucleotides are TGTGCCAGCAGCGTACGGGTGGTGGGAGCGGGAGAGACCCAGTACTTC. As protein: CASSVRVVGAGETQYF.